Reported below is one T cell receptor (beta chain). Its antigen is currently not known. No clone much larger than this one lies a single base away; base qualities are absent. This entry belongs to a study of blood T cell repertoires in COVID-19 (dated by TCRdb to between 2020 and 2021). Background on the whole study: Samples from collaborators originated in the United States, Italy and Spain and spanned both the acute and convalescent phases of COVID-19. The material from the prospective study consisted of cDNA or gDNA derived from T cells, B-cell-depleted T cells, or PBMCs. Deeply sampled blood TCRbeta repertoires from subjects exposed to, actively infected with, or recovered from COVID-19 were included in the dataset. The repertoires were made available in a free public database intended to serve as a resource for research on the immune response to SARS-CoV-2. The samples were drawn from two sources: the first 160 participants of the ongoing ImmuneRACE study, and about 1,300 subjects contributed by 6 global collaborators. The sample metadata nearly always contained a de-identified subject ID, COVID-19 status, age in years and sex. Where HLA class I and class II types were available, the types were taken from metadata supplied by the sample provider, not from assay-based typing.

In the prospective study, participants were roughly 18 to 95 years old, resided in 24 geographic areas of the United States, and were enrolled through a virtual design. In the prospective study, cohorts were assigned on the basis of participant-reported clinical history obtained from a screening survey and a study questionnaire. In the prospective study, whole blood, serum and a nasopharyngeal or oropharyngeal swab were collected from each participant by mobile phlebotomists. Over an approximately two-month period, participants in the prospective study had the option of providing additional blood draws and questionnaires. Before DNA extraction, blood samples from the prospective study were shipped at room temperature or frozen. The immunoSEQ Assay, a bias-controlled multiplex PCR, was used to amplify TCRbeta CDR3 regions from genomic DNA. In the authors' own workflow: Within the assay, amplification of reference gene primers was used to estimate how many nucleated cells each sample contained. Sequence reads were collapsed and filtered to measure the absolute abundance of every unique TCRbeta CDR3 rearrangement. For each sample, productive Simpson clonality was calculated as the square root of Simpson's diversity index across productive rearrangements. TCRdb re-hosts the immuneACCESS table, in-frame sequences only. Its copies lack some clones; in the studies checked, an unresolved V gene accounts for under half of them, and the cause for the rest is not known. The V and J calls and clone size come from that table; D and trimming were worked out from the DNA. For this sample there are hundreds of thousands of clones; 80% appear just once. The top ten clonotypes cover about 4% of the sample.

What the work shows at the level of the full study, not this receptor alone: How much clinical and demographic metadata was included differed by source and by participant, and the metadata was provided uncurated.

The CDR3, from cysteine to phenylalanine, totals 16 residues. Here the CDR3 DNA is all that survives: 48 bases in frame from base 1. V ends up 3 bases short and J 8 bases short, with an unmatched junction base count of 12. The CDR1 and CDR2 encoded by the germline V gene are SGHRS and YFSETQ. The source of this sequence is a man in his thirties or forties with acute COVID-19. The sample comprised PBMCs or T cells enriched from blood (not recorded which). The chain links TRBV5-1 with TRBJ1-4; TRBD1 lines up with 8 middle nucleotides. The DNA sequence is TGCGCCAGCAGCTCGGGACAGGCGCATCGGGGGGAAAAACTGTTTTTT. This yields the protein CASSSGQAHRGEKLFF.